What follows are 2 T cell receptor beta chains derived from one specimen sequenced in a study of technical replicates of blood from a handful of donors. Here immunoSEQ multiplex PCR was the method, and the copy in TCRdb shows in-frame clones only, minus some. The sample shows about 82,000 clones, just over 95% of them seen only once. The sample consisted of T cells isolated from PBMCs. Receptor source: a human donor in good health.

This sequence joins TRBV10-3 and TRBJ1-4; TRBD1 is a possible D gene (5 bases). CDR3 length: 13 residues. CDR1 ENHRY and CDR2 SYGVKD come from the germline V gene. Trimming took off 8 bases at V and 4 bases at J, with 11 bases between the two ends. The CDR3 DNA reads TGTGCCATCTGGGGGGGGAATAATGAAAAACTGTTTTTT. Translating gives CAIWGGNNEKLFF.

The J gene is TRBJ1-4, the V gene TRBV6-5, with D possibly matching TRBD1 (6 bases). The V end lost 5 bases, the J end lost 8 bases, and 12 bases lay between the germline ends. Germline loops: CDR1 MNHEY, CDR2 SVGAGI. The length of the CDR3 is 13 residues. The CDR3 loop is CASSARGEEKLFF. The CDR3 DNA sequence: TGTGCCAGCAGTGCCAGGGGCGAAGAAAAACTGTTTTTT.